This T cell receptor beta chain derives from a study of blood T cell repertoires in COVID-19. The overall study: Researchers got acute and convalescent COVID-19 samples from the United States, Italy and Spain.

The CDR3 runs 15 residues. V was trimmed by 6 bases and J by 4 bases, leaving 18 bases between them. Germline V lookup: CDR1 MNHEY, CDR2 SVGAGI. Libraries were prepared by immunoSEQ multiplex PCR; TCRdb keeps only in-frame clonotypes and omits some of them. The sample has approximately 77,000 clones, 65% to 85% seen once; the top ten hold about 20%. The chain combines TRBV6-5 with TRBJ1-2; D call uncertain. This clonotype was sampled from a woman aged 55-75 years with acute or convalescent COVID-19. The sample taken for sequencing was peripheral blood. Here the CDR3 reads CASSQLDGASYGYTF. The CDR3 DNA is TGTGCCAGCAGCCAACTTGATGGAGCTTCCTATGGCTACACCTTC.